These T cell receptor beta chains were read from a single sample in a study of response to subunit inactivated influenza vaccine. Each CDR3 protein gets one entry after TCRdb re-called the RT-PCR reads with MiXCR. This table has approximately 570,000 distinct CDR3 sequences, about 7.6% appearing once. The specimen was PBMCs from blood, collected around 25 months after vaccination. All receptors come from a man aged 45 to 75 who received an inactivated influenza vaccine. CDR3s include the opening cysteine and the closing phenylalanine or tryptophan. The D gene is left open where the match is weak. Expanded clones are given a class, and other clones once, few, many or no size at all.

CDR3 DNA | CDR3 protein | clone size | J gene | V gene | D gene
TGCGCCAGCAGCCGCGCTACAGGGGGCCCAGGAGAGACCCAGTACTTC | CASSRATGGPGETQYF | NA | TRBJ2-5 | TRBV4-1 | TRBD1
TGCAGTGCTAGTAACTCGCCCGGGGTGCTGTTTTTT | CSASNSPGVLFF | many | TRBJ2-2 | TRBV20-1 | NA
TGCGCCAGCAGCTTGGGACAACTGAACACAGATACGCAGTATTTT | CASSLGQLNTDTQYF | few | TRBJ2-3 | TRBV5-1 | NA
TGTGCCAGCAGTCGACAGGGGTCCTCGCCCATCGGGACCCAGTACTTC | CASSRQGSSPIGTQYF | NA | TRBJ2-5 | TRBV16 | TRBD1
TGCAGTGCTAGAGGGCCTGGTAACACCGGGGAGCTGTTTTTT | CSARGPGNTGELFF | many | TRBJ2-2 | TRBV20-1 | NA
TGTGCCACCCAAACAGGGCTCAATGAGCAGTTCTTC | CATQTGLNEQFF | many | TRBJ2-1 | TRBV25-1 | NA
TGTGCCACCAGCCGGAGGGGGCTTGAAGCTTTCTTT | CATSRRGLEAFF | few | TRBJ1-1 | TRBV15 | TRBD1
TGTGCCAGCAGTCAGGACAGGGCCCAAGAGACCCAGTACTTC | CASSQDRAQETQYF | many | TRBJ2-5 | TRBV12-3/TRBV12-4 | TRBD1
TGCAGCGCCTCCGACAGGGACCGATTTCAGTACTTC | CSASDRDRFQYF | NA | TRBJ2-4 | TRBV29-1 | TRBD1
TGCAGTGCTAACGGGACAACCTCCTACGAGCAGTACTTC | CSANGTTSYEQYF | NA | TRBJ2-7 | TRBV20-1 | NA
TGTGCCACTGGGGACAGGAATCAATACGAGCAGTACTTC | CATGDRNQYEQYF | few | TRBJ2-7 | TRBV2 | TRBD1
TGTGCCAGCAGCCGTACTAGCGGGCCGACCGGGGGTGAGCAGTTCTTC | CASSRTSGPTGGEQFF | many | TRBJ2-1 | TRBV5-4 | TRBD2
TGCAGTGCTCTCCCGGACAGGACGACAGAGACCCAGTACTTC | CSALPDRTTETQYF | NA | TRBJ2-5 | TRBV20-1 | TRBD1
TGTGCCAGCAGTTCCGAACGGGACAGGGGACCCTACAATGAGCAGTTCTTC | CASSSERDRGPYNEQFF | few | TRBJ2-1 | TRBV28 | TRBD1
TGCGCCAGCAGCTTGTGGGGACTGACAGATACGCAGTATTTT | CASSLWGLTDTQYF | many | TRBJ2-3 | TRBV5-1 | NA
TGTGCCATCAGTGACGGGTACTCCTACGAGCAGTACTTC | CAISDGYSYEQYF | many | TRBJ2-7 | TRBV10-3 | NA
TGTGCCAGCAGCTTAGGACAGGAGACTGCCAGCCAGTACTTC | CASSLGQETASQYF | NA | TRBJ2-7 | TRBV7-6 | NA
TGTGCCAGCAGCTCGAAGGGGGCTCACAATGAGCAGTTCTTC | CASSSKGAHNEQFF | NA | TRBJ2-1 | TRBV7-2 | TRBD1
TGTGCCAGCAGCTTGGAGCTAGCGGGGGCCCAAGAGACCCAGTACTTC | CASSLELAGAQETQYF | NA | TRBJ2-5 | TRBV5-6 | TRBD2
TGTGCCATCAGTCCGGTCCCCGGGGAGCTGTTTTTT | CAISPVPGELFF | many | TRBJ2-2 | TRBV10-3 | NA
TGCGCCAGCAGCTTGACTAGTTTGCCCAATGAGCAGTTCTTC | CASSLTSLPNEQFF | few | TRBJ2-1 | TRBV5-1 | NA
TGTGCCAGCAGCCTCCAGCGGGAGAGGACAGATACGCAGTATTTT | CASSLQRERTDTQYF | NA | TRBJ2-3 | TRBV3-1 | TRBD2
TGTGCCAGCAGCCCTCCCACCGACGAGCAGTACTTC | CASSPPTDEQYF | few | TRBJ2-7 | TRBV7-3 | NA